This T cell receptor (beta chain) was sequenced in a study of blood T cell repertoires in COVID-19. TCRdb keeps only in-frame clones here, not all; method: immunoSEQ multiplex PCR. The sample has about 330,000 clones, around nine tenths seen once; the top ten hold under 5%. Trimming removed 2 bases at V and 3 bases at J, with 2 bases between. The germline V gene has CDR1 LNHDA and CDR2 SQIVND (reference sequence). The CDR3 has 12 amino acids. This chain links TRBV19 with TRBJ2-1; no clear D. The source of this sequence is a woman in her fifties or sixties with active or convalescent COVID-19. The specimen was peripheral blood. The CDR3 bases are TGTGCCAGTAGTATATACTACAATGAGCAGTTCTTC. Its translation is CASSIYYNEQFF.